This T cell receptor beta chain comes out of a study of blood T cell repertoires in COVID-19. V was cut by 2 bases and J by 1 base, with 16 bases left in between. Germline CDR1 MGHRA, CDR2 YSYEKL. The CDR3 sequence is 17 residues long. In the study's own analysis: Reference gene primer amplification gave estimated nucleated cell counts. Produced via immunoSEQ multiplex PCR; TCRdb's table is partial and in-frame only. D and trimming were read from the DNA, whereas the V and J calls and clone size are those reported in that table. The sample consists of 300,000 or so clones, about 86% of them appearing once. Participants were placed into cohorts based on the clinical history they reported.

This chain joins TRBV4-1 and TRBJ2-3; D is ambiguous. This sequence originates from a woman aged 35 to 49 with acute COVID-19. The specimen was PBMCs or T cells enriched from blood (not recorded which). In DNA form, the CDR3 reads TGCGCCAGCAGCCAAAAAAAAGTAACGGCGGGCACAGATACGCAGTATTTT. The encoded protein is CASSQKKVTAGTDTQYF.